This record covers a single T cell receptor (beta chain). Its antigen is unknown. This specimen comes from a study of beta chain features in type 1 diabetes. The overall study: Sorted cells, some 98,000,000 in number, were examined across all samples.

Of the isolated RNA, all was reverse transcribed, and so the sequenced material was expressed TCRB transcripts. Assay used: immunoSEQ multiplex PCR; TCRdb lists only in-frame clones, some missing. The sample consists of 100,000 to 150,000 clones, approximately 10% of them appearing once. The V end was cut by 5 bases, the J end by 0 bases, with 15 bases between. This CDR3 spans 16 amino acids. Germline CDR1 MDHEN, CDR2 SYDVKM. Using CD45RO/CCR7/CD25/CD127/CD95/CD27, CD4+ naive, central memory, regulatory and stem cell-like memory cells were sorted. Whole-study results and caveats: Diminished insertions and augmented deletions at VDJ junctions characterized type 1 diabetes patients. People with Type 1 diabetes carried modestly yet significantly shorter TCRB CDR3s in all four CD4+ subsets. In patients and controls equally, PCR might favor templates that are shorter.

The sequenced sample was central memory CD4+ T cells from blood. The rearrangement uses TRBV28 and TRBJ2-3; maybe TRBD2 (7 bases). The sequence came from a man under 40 with type 1 diabetes. This CDR3 reads CASSAAGATSTDTQYF. The CDR3 DNA reads TGTGCCAGCAGTGCCGCGGGGGCCACTAGCACAGATACGCAGTATTTT.